The TCR beta chain described here comes from a study of cytomegalovirus exposure and HLA in healthy donors. The overall study: A prior study identified roughly 110 million unique TCR beta sequences from about 180 million T cells. General observations from the study: CMV antigen specificity was confirmed in vitro for a few CMV-associated chains. The authors considered a cluster of highly shared sequence variants likely to be a sequencing artifact.

Concerning this clone: Its antigen is currently unknown. This sample also contains other DNA sequences that code for the same CDR3.

Primers included in the PCR were 60 Vbeta and 13 Jbeta primers. The assay was immunoSEQ multiplex PCR, and TCRdb's table has in-frame clones only and misses some. The table lists some 160,000 clones, 77% of them singletons, with around 1.6% in the top ten. Healthy bone marrow donors made up the donors. Germline V gene data show CDR1 as SGHRS and CDR2 as YFSETQ. V was shortened by 3 bases and J by 0 bases, with 8 bases between the two germline ends. The CDR3 is 14 residues long. Sequenced material: PBMCs. The V gene is TRBV5-1, the J gene TRBJ2-3; possible D gene TRBD2, 6 bases. The sequence came from a woman in her 30s in good health and CMV-seronegative. Here the CDR3 reads CASSWDSSTDTQYF. For the CDR3, the DNA is TGCGCCAGCAGCTGGGACTCTAGCACAGATACGCAGTATTTT.